This entry lists 30 T cell receptor beta chains sequenced from one sample in a study of OX40 agonist ivuxolimab in advanced cancers. Profiling relied on immunoSEQ multiplex PCR, and the TCRdb table lists in-frame clones only, not all of them. This table holds about 42,000 clones, around four fifths found once. Sequences were derived from CD4+ or CD8+ T cells sorted from blood, sampled in a trial of the OX40 agonist ivuxolimab. These TCRs come from an adult with an advanced solid tumor such as melanoma, head and neck, liver or kidney cancer.

This chain uses TRBV6-5 with TRBJ2-5; D unresolved. The V gene's germline CDR1 is MNHEY and CDR2 SVGAGI. Between the trimmed V and J ends, which lost 5 bases and 0 bases, there was a span of 10 bases. This CDR3 spans 14 amino acids. CDR3 sequence: CASSPTGYQETQYF. Written as DNA, the CDR3 is TGTGCCAGCAGTCCCACGGGTTACCAAGAGACCCAGTACTTC.

The genes are TRBV19 and TRBJ2-4; tentatively, D is TRBD1 (6 bases). Looked up from germline, CDR1 is LNHDA and CDR2 is SQIVND (reference sequence). V was cut by 9 bases and J by 5 bases, with 17 bases left in between. The CDR3 extends over 14 amino acids. Here the CDR3 DNA reads TGTGCCAGCATAGACCGGGACACCGAAAACATTCAGTACTTC. Translation gives CASIDRDTENIQYF.

The chain combines TRBV27 with TRBJ2-1; no clear D gene. V was trimmed by 5 bases and J by 3 bases, leaving 11 bases between them. Germline CDR1 MNHEY, CDR2 SMNVEV (reference sequence). This CDR3 spans 14 amino acids. CDR3 region: CASSLRIDYNEQFF. In nucleotides, the CDR3 is TGTGCCAGCAGTCTACGGATCGACTACAATGAGCAGTTCTTC.

The rearrangement joins TRBV28 to TRBJ1-3, with TRBD1 as a possible D gene (5 bases). This CDR3 is built from 13 residues. The V gene's germline CDR1 is MDHEN and CDR2 SYDVKM. Trimming shortened V by 5 bases and J by 4 bases, and 9 bases separated the two germline ends. The CDR3 spells CASSRAGGNTIYF. The CDR3 DNA sequence: TGTGCCAGCAGTAGGGCAGGGGGAAACACCATATATTTT. Variable domain in full (rest from reference TRBV28 and TRBJ1-3): DVKVTQSSRYLVKRTGEKVFLECVQDMDHENMFWYRQDPGLGLRLIYFSYDVKMKEKGDIPEGYSVSREKKERFSLILESASTNQTSMYLCASSRAGGNTIYFGEGSWLTVV.

J is TRBJ1-1 and V is TRBV2, with TRBD1 matching 9 bases. CDR3 length: 18 residues. Germline V lookup: CDR1 SNHLY, CDR2 FYNNEI. V dropped 7 bases and J dropped 0; count of bases not matched to a gene: 15. For the CDR3, the DNA is TGTGCCAGCACGCCCTTGCCCGGGACAGGGCATATGAACACTGAAGCTTTCTTT. Its protein product is CASTPLPGTGHMNTEAFF.

The chain employs TRBV5-6 and TRBJ1-4; TRBD1 aligns across 8 bases. Germline V CDR1 and CDR2: SGHDT, YYEEEE. CDR3 length: 15 residues. The V gene end was trimmed by 3 bases and the J gene end by 8 bases; junction bases not matched to a gene: 9. The CDR3 coding sequence is TGTGCCAGCAGCTCCGGACAGGGAGCAAGGGAAAAACTGTTTTTT. Its translation: CASSSGQGAREKLFF.

The rearrangement links TRBV2 to TRBJ1-2, with TRBD1 matching 12 bases. After removal of 5 bases from V and 8 bases from J, the junction contained 6 bases not matched to a gene. Germline CDR1 reads SNHLY; CDR2 reads FYNNEI. This CDR3 comprises 14 residues. This CDR3 reads CASSSTGQGAGYTF. CDR3 in DNA: TGTGCCAGCAGTTCAACGGGACAGGGGGCCGGCTACACCTTC.

The chain couples TRBV6-6 to TRBJ2-7; TRBD1 matches at 11 bases. In germline, CDR1 is MNHNY, CDR2 SVGAGI (reference sequence). The CDR3 runs 14 residues. V shed 6 bases and J 2 bases; nucleotides not matched to a gene: 3. The CDR3 DNA is TGTGCCAGCAGAAAGGGACAGGGGGCCTACGAGCAGTACGTC. Translated, it gives CASRKGQGAYEQYV.

This rearrangement joins TRBV4-2 to TRBJ1-6; D remains ambiguous. Trimming cost V 3 bases and J 9 bases, with 9 bases left between them. Germline assignment: CDR1 LGHNA and CDR2 YNFKEQ. The CDR3 sequence is 13 residues long. The CDR3 nucleotides read TGTGCCAGCAGCCAGCCATCGCCTTCACCCCTCCACTTT. Its translation: CASSQPSPSPLHF.

V gene TRBV28 combines with J gene TRBJ1-2; TRBD1 matches at 8 bases. This CDR3 has 13 amino acids. The germline V gene encodes CDR1 MDHEN and CDR2 SYDVKM. The V segment lost 7 bases and the J segment 4 bases; nucleotides outside the gene matches: 5. The CDR3 DNA is TGTGCCAGCATGACCGGGACAGGCTATGGCTACACCTTC. Protein: CASMTGTGYGYTF.

The rearrangement links TRBV11-2 to TRBJ2-2, with D possibly TRBD1 on 6 matching bases. The CDR3 extends over 15 amino acids. Germline CDR1 is SGHAT and CDR2 is FQNNGV. The germline V and J ends were trimmed by 6 bases and 3 bases, with 14 bases remaining between them. The CDR3 DNA sequence: TGTGCCAGCAGAAACCGGGACACCGACACCGGGGAGCTGTTTTTT. As protein: CASRNRDTDTGELFF.

The V call is TRBV25-1, the J call TRBJ2-1; 7 bases are a match to TRBD1. With V trimmed by 7 bases and J by 9 bases, 3 bases remained unmatched. Germline V gene data show CDR1 as MGHDK and CDR2 as SYGVNS. The CDR3 is 11 amino acids. CDR3 nucleotide sequence: TGTGCCAGCAAGACAGGGAGTGAGCAGTTCTTC. Translating gives CASKTGSEQFF.

This clone was seen once. This sequence joins TRBV6-5 and TRBJ1-1; maybe TRBD1 (5 bases). V shed 0 bases and J shed 4 bases, with 12 bases lying between them. The CDR3 loop spans 15 amino acids. Germline V gene data show CDR1 as MNHEY and CDR2 as SVGAGI. The CDR3 nucleotides are TGTGCCAGCAGTTACTCTGGGGGGGGATCCACTGAAGCTTTCTTT. Its translation: CASSYSGGGSTEAFF.

The rearrangement links TRBV10-1 to TRBJ1-5; D ambiguous. Germline V gene lookup returns CDR1 WNHNN and CDR2 SYGVQD (reference sequence). CDR3 length equals 15 residues. The V gene lost 6 bases and the J gene lost 1 base, with 13 bases spanning the gap. The CDR3 DNA follows: TGCGCCAGCAGCGCCGGGGAAGGGAGCAATCAGCCCCAGCATTTT. This sequence encodes CASSAGEGSNQPQHF.

This clone was seen only a few times. This chain connects TRBV6-5 to TRBJ1-4; TRBD1 matches 9 bases. Germline V gives CDR1 MNHEY, CDR2 SVGAGI. CDR3 length: 15 amino acids. Unmatched junction bases numbered 8, after V lost 5 bases and J lost 7 bases. The CDR3 here is CASSPPGQGFEKLFF. In nucleotides, the CDR3 is TGTGCCAGCAGTCCCCCGGGACAGGGATTTGAAAAACTGTTTTTT.

The chain links TRBV5-4 to TRBJ1-1; 9 positions agree with TRBD1. V lost 5 bases, J lost 1 base, and 9 bases stayed unmatched. The germline gives CDR1 SGHNT, CDR2 YYREEE (reference sequence). The CDR3 covers 16 residues. This chain's CDR3 is CASRSGQGSWNTEAFF. DNA for the CDR3: TGTGCCAGCAGGTCGGGACAGGGAAGTTGGAACACTGAAGCTTTCTTT.

The rearrangement uses TRBV5-1 and TRBJ1-2; 7 nucleotides align to TRBD1. CDR1 is SGHRS and CDR2 is YFSETQ in the germline V gene. V shed 0 bases and J 6 bases; nucleotides not matched to a gene: 8. The CDR3 has 15 residues. CDR3 DNA: TGCGCCAGCAGCTTGGGAAATAGGCAGGGGGATGGCTACACCTTC. Translated, it gives CASSLGNRQGDGYTF.

V gene TRBV5-6 combines with J gene TRBJ1-2, with no clear D. Germline V gene data show CDR1 as SGHDT and CDR2 as YYEEEE. The CDR3 runs 14 residues. Trimming shortened V by 4 bases and J by 4 bases, and 14 bases separated the two germline ends. CDR3 sequence: CASSQQAMSYGYTF. CDR3 in DNA: TGTGCCAGCAGCCAACAAGCTATGAGCTATGGCTACACCTTC.

The DNA of the CDR3 is TGTGCCAGCAGCGTAGAGGGAAAAGGGTTTACCTACGAGCAGTACGTC. The encoded protein is CASSVEGKGFTYEQYV. The V and J genes are TRBV9 and TRBJ2-7; no clear D. Germline assignment: CDR1 SGDLS and CDR2 YYNGEE. Trimming left V 0 bases short and J 2 bases short, with 15 bases between. The CDR3 has 16 amino acids.

The chain joins TRBV5-8 to TRBJ2-7; 11 positions agree with TRBD2. V lost 4 bases to trimming and J lost 2 bases; unmatched junction nucleotides: 5. CDR3 length: 15 amino acids. Germline CDR1 SGHTS, CDR2 YDEGEE. The DNA of the CDR3 is TGTGCCAGCAGCCCGGGACTAGCGGAGGCCTACGAGCAGTACTTC. Translation: CASSPGLAEAYEQYF.

The rearrangement uses TRBV28 and TRBJ2-2; no clear D gene. Germline V gene lookup returns CDR1 MDHEN and CDR2 SYDVKM. The V end was cut by 6 bases, the J end by 1 base, with 9 bases between. The CDR3 sequence is 14 residues long. The CDR3, as DNA: TGTGCCAGCAGGAAGAGGTGGAACACCGGGGAGCTGTTTTTT. As protein: CASRKRWNTGELFF.

V and J are TRBV18 and TRBJ2-7; TRBD2 might be the D (7 bases). Trimming cost V 2 bases and J 4 bases, with 15 bases left between them. Germline CDR1 and CDR2: KGHSH and LQKENI. This CDR3 contains 15 residues. CDR3 loop: CASSPGAGASYEQYV. DNA for the CDR3: TGTGCCAGCTCACCAGGGGCGGGGGCGAGTTACGAGCAGTACGTC.

This clone was seen more than once but under ten times. The chain couples TRBV7-2 to TRBJ2-2; D is possibly TRBD1 (6 bases). The V end lost 6 bases, the J end lost 2 bases, and 13 bases lay between the germline ends. The germline CDR1 and CDR2 sequences are SGHTA and FQGNSA. This CDR3 has 15 residues. The CDR3 DNA reads TGTGCCAGCAGTTACCTAGGGGGTAACACCGGGGAGCTGTTTTTT. The encoded protein is CASSYLGGNTGELFF.

The genes are TRBV21-1 and TRBJ2-3; TRBD1 is taken as the D call from the table, unchecked against the DNA. TRBV21-1 is assigned pseudogene status. CDR3 length: 14 amino acids. CDR3 bases: TGTGCCAGCAGCATCAGGGGAAGGACAGATACGCAGTATTTT. Protein sequence: CASSIRGRTDTQYF.

The CDR3 DNA is TGTGCCAGCAGCTTGGGTAGGGGCGGCTATGGCTACACCTTC. Its protein product is CASSLGRGGYGYTF. The chain links TRBV5-4 to TRBJ1-2; a weak D match, TRBD1 (5 bases). The CDR3 spans 14 residues. V lost 0 bases to trimming and J lost 4 bases, with 10 bases between them. Per the germline V gene, CDR1 is SGHNT and CDR2 is YYREEE (reference sequence).

This sequence joins TRBV29-1 and TRBJ2-5; possibly TRBD2 for D (6 bases). V was trimmed by 2 bases and J by 0 bases, leaving 16 bases between them. Germline CDR1 SQVTM, CDR2 ANQGSEA. The CDR3 is made up of 16 amino acids. The CDR3 here is CSVESVGGGYQETQYF. The CDR3 nucleotides read TGCAGCGTTGAAAGTGTGGGTGGGGGGTACCAAGAGACCCAGTACTTC.

V usage is TRBV2 and J usage is TRBJ2-1; TRBD2 aligns across 9 bases. J was trimmed by 14 bases and V by 4 bases; bases with no gene match: 3. Germline CDR1 SNHLY, CDR2 FYNNEI. The CDR3 is 11 residues long. CDR3 DNA sequence: TGTGCCAGCAGTGGCGGGACTAGCAAGTTCTTC. Protein: CASSGGTSKFF.

The chain carries TRBV5-4 and TRBJ2-5; a weak D match, TRBD2 (5 bases). This CDR3 is built from 13 residues. V was cut by 0 bases and J by 5 bases, with 8 bases left in between. Germline loops: CDR1 SGHNT, CDR2 YYREEE (reference sequence). The CDR3 region is CASSLDRRETQYF. The CDR3 DNA reads TGTGCCAGCAGCTTGGACCGGAGGGAGACCCAGTACTTC.

The chain recombines TRBV18 with TRBJ2-1, with TRBD2 matching 7 bases. The J segment lost 0 bases and the V segment lost 4 bases, leaving 3 bases of the junction unmatched. This CDR3 has 15 amino acids. Germline values: CDR1 KGHSH, CDR2 LQKENI. This CDR3 reads CASSRGGGSYNEQFF. CDR3 nucleotides: TGTGCCAGCTCACGGGGGGGTGGCTCCTACAATGAGCAGTTCTTC.

V usage is TRBV5-1 and J usage is TRBJ1-1; 8 bases match TRBD1. Germline assignment: CDR1 SGHRS and CDR2 YFSETQ. The J segment lost 4 bases and the V segment lost 4 bases, leaving 9 bases of the junction unmatched. The CDR3 contains 15 residues. CDR3 region: CASSQTGALSTEAFF. The CDR3 DNA follows: TGCGCCAGCAGCCAGACAGGGGCTTTGAGCACTGAAGCTTTCTTT. Full variable domain (outside the CDR3, taken from reference TRBV5-1 and TRBJ1-1): KAGVTQTPRYLIKTRGQQVTLSCSPISGHRSVSWYQQTPGQGLQFLFEYFSETQRNKGNFPGRFSGRQFSNSRSEMNVSTLELGDSALYLCASSQTGALSTEAFFGQGTRLTVV.